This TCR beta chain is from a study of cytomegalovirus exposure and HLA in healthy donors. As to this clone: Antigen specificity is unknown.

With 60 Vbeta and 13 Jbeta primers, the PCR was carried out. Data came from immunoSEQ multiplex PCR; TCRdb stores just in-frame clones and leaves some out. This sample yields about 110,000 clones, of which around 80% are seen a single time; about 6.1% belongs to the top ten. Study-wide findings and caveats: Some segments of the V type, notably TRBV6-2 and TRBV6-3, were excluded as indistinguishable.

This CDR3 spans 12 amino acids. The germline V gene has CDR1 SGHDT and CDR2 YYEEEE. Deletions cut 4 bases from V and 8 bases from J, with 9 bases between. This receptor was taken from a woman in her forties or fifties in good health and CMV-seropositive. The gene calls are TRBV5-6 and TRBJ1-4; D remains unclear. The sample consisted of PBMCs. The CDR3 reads CASSRPGEKLFF. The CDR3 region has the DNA TGTGCCAGCAGCAGGCCAGGCGAAAAACTGTTTTTT.